These 15 T cell receptor beta chains originate from one sample sequenced in a study of control samples from healthy donors and cancer patients. Libraries were prepared by immunoSEQ multiplex PCR; TCRdb keeps only in-frame clonotypes and omits some of them. The sample holds roughly 150,000 clones, roughly 93% seen once. The sequenced material came from blood. Receptors were obtained from a man aged 50 to 60 in good health.

The rearrangement links TRBV5-6 to TRBJ2-2; no definite D call. V gave up 4 bases and J gave up 8 bases, with 9 bases separating them. CDR1 is SGHDT, CDR2 YYEEEE, per germline. The CDR3 covers 12 residues. Here the CDR3 DNA reads TGTGCCAGCAGCGAAGGTATTGGGGAGCTGTTTTTT. Translated: CASSEGIGELFF. The entire variable domain, with the rest obtained from reference TRBV5-6 and TRBJ2-2, is as follows: DAGVTQSPTHLIKTRGQQVTLRCSPKSGHDTVSWYQQALGQGPQFIFQYYEEEERQRGNFPDRFSGHQFPNYSSELNVNALLLGDSALYLCASSEGIGELFFGEGSRLTVL.

The chain is built from TRBV5-1 and TRBJ2-2, with a weak D call TRBD1 (5 bases). The V end lost 5 bases, the J end lost 5 bases, and 7 bases lay between the germline ends. This CDR3 is 12 amino acids long. Germline V gene lookup returns CDR1 SGHRS and CDR2 YFSETQ. CDR3 sequence (DNA): TGCGCCAGCAGGGCAGGGACCGGGGAGCTGTTTTTT. It codes for CASRAGTGELFF. The whole variable domain, filled in from reference TRBV5-1 and TRBJ2-2, reads KAGVTQTPRYLIKTRGQQVTLSCSPISGHRSVSWYQQTPGQGLQFLFEYFSETQRNKGNFPGRFSGRQFSNSRSEMNVSTLELGDSALYLCASRAGTGELFFGEGSRLTVL.

The gene calls are TRBV2 and TRBJ2-2, with D perhaps matching TRBD1 (6 bases). CDR1 SNHLY and CDR2 FYNNEI come from the germline V gene. Trimming removed 6 bases at V and 2 bases at J, with 13 bases between. This CDR3 contains 15 residues. The CDR3 sequence: CASRKTGLNTGELFF. The CDR3, as DNA: TGTGCCAGCAGGAAGACAGGTCTTAACACCGGGGAGCTGTTTTTT.

The genes are TRBV5-1 and TRBJ2-1; no clear D gene. The CDR3 loop spans 18 amino acids. Germline V gives CDR1 SGHRS, CDR2 YFSETQ. V lost 4 bases, J lost 2 bases, and 22 bases lay in between. CDR3: CASSPHPAPRAPYNEQFF. The CDR3 nucleotides are TGCGCCAGCAGCCCCCATCCCGCCCCCCGCGCGCCCTACAATGAGCAGTTCTTC.

The sample holds one count of this clone. This rearrangement joins TRBV5-4 to TRBJ1-2, with no clear D. The length of the CDR3 is 14 residues. Per germline, CDR1 SGHNT and CDR2 YYREEE (reference sequence). V was clipped by 0 bases and J by 7 bases, with 13 bases between them. CDR3 DNA sequence: TGTGCCAGCAGCTTGGCGGCAAAGGCGCGTGGCTACACCTTC. Amino acids: CASSLAAKARGYTF. Based on the CDR3 plus reference TRBV5-4 and TRBJ1-2, the full variable domain is ETGVTQSPTHLIKTRGQQVTLRCSSQSGHNTVSWYQQALGQGPQFIFQYYREEENGRGNFPPRFSGLQFPNYSSELNVNALELDDSALYLCASSLAAKARGYTFGSGTRLTVV.

The V call is TRBV15, the J call TRBJ1-1; possibly TRBD1 for D (5 bases). The CDR3 consists of 14 residues. Per germline, CDR1 LNHNV and CDR2 YYDKDF (reference sequence). The V end lost 0 bases, the J end lost 6 bases, and 11 bases lay between the germline ends. The CDR3 loop reads CATSRDPGGSEAFF. The CDR3 bases are TGTGCCACCAGCAGAGATCCGGGGGGTTCTGAAGCTTTCTTT.

CDR3 sequence: CASSLLSDRAGNQPQHF. CDR3 DNA: TGTGCCAGCAGTCTCCTCTCGGACAGGGCGGGAAATCAGCCCCAGCATTTT. The chain couples TRBV27 to TRBJ1-5, with 8 bases matching TRBD1. CDR1 and CDR2 from the germline V gene are MNHEY and SMNVEV (reference sequence). The CDR3 consists of 17 residues. The J segment lost 4 bases and the V segment lost 5 bases, leaving 13 bases of the junction unmatched.

The chain uses TRBV6-1 and TRBJ1-4; D call uncertain. CDR1 is MNHNS, CDR2 SASEGT, per germline. The CDR3 is 16 residues long. V was pared by 4 bases and J by 10 bases, with 22 bases between. Here the CDR3 DNA reads TGTGCCAGCAGTGCTGTGGCACCGGCCGTGTCCGGAAAACTGTTTTTT. Its translation is CASSAVAPAVSGKLFF.

The chain uses TRBV5-4 and TRBJ2-3; 12 bases are a match to TRBD2. With V trimmed by 8 bases and J by 3 bases, 13 bases remained unmatched. From germline, CDR1 is SGHNT and CDR2 YYREEE (reference sequence). CDR3 length: 17 residues. DNA of the CDR3: TGTGCCAGTACCCGGACTAGCGGGATAAAAGGGACAGATACGCAGTATTTT. It codes for CASTRTSGIKGTDTQYF.

The V and J genes are TRBV27 and TRBJ2-5; 14 bases are shared with TRBD2. Looked up from germline, CDR1 is MNHEY and CDR2 is SMNVEV (reference sequence). The CDR3 runs to 19 residues. Trimming at V came to 0 bases and at J to 4 bases, leaving 10 bases not matched to a gene. The chain's CDR3 is CASSLSPRLAGGPRETQYF. The CDR3 coding sequence is TGTGCCAGCAGTTTATCCCCGCGACTAGCGGGAGGGCCCAGAGAGACCCAGTACTTC.

The V and J genes are TRBV3-1 (or the pseudogene TRBV3-2) and TRBJ2-3; D call uncertain. The CDR3 covers 11 residues. V was clipped by 5 bases and J by 2 bases, with 2 bases between them. Germline CDR1 and CDR2: LGHDT and YNNKEL (reference sequence). The CDR3 coding sequence is TGTGCCAGCAGCATCACAGATACGCAGTATTTT. Translated: CASSITDTQYF.

The gene calls are TRBV6-1 and TRBJ2-3; a possible D gene is TRBD1 (5 bases). V was trimmed by 0 bases and J by 6 bases, leaving 16 bases between them. The germline gives CDR1 MNHNS, CDR2 SASEGT. The CDR3 consists of 16 residues. CDR3 sequence reads: CASSEARGSGWDTQYF. CDR3 nucleotides: TGTGCCAGCAGTGAAGCGCGCGGCTCAGGGTGGGATACGCAGTATTTT.

CDR3 sequence reads: CASSGHLSGSSDTQYF. Here the CDR3 DNA reads TGTGCCAGCAGTGGACACCTTAGCGGGAGTTCGGATACGCAGTATTTT. V gene TRBV2 combines with J gene TRBJ2-3, with 9 bases aligning to TRBD2. Germline-derived CDR1 and CDR2 are SNHLY and FYNNEI. The junction had 11 bases not matched to a gene; V was cut back by 4 bases and J by 6 bases. The CDR3 totals 16 residues. Filled out from reference TRBV2 and TRBJ2-3, the complete variable domain reads EPEVTQTPSHQVTQMGQEVILRCVPISNHLYFYWYRQILGQKVEFLVSFYNNEISEKSEIFDDQFSVERPDGSNFTLKIRSTKLEDSAMYFCASSGHLSGSSDTQYFGPGTRLTVL.

This chain links TRBV21-1 with TRBJ1-4. TRBV21-1 is termed a pseudogene. The CDR3 has 15 residues. For the CDR3, the DNA is TGTGCCAGCAGCAAAGCACGACCCCGGGGTGAAAAACTGTTTTTT. Protein product: CASSKARPRGEKLFF.

The chain recombines TRBV6-6 with TRBJ1-1; no firm D call. V was cut by 0 bases and J by 3 bases, with 5 bases left in between. The CDR3 runs to 13 residues. Looked up from germline, CDR1 is MNHNY and CDR2 is SVGAGI (reference sequence). CDR3 in DNA: TGTGCCAGCAGTTACTCGGGTCACACTGAAGCTTTCTTT. Translating it yields CASSYSGHTEAFF.